A single sample gave rise to the 27 T cell receptor beta chains below, sequenced in a study of T cells in localized non-small cell lung cancer. Clones were sequenced by immunoSEQ multiplex PCR, and TCRdb holds only the in-frame ones, with some missing. The data contain 9,500 to 11,000 clones, 90% to 95% of them singletons. The source was peripheral blood, collected before any cancer treatment. These receptors all stem from a male donor older than 55 with stage III lung adenocarcinoma.

The V gene is TRBV28, the J gene TRBJ1-5; D not certain. CDR1 MDHEN and CDR2 SYDVKM come from the germline V gene. This CDR3 spans 13 amino acids. V was trimmed by 7 bases and J by 5 bases, leaving 12 bases between them. CDR3 nucleotide sequence: TGTGCCAGCACCGTAGACACTTATCAGCCCCAGCATTTT. Translated: CASTVDTYQPQHF.

The CDR3 reads CASSLGAGTRTYEQYF. The CDR3, as DNA: TGCGCCAGCAGCTTGGGGGCGGGCACTAGGACCTACGAGCAGTACTTC. The chain links TRBV5-1 to TRBJ2-7, with TRBD2 as a possible D gene (5 bases). Looked up from germline, CDR1 is SGHRS and CDR2 is YFSETQ. The length of the CDR3 is 16 residues. The V end lost 0 bases, the J end lost 2 bases, and 15 bases lay between the germline ends.

The chain links TRBV5-1 to TRBJ2-1, with D perhaps matching TRBD2 (6 bases). Germline loops: CDR1 SGHRS, CDR2 YFSETQ. This CDR3 spans 17 amino acids. The V end was cut by 1 base, the J end by 4 bases, with 18 bases between. The DNA of the CDR3 is TGCGCCAGCAGCTTGCTGCTCTCGGGACTTGGATACAATGAGCAGTTCTTC. Amino acids: CASSLLLSGLGYNEQFF.

The V and J genes are TRBV7-2 and TRBJ2-5; TRBD2 might be the D (5 bases). This CDR3 is 12 amino acids long. V was cut by 8 bases and J by 5 bases, with 12 bases left in between. Germline assignment: CDR1 SGHTA and CDR2 FQGNSA. The CDR3 is CASQVGGETQYF. The DNA for the CDR3 is TGTGCCAGCCAAGTCGGCGGGGAGACCCAGTACTTC.

V is TRBV2 and J is TRBJ1-1; D is undetermined. In germline, CDR1 is SNHLY, CDR2 FYNNEI. V lost 0 bases, J lost 2 bases, and 7 bases lay in between. This CDR3 is built from 14 residues. The CDR3, as DNA: TGTGCCAGCAGTGAAGCAGGGCACAACACTGAAGCTTTCTTT. Translating gives CASSEAGHNTEAFF.

This clone was found once. This chain joins TRBV7-3 and TRBJ2-1, with 11 bases that match TRBD2. The CDR3 loop spans 17 amino acids. V dropped 5 bases and J dropped 10; count of bases not matched to a gene: 16. Germline assignment: CDR1 SGHTA and CDR2 FQGTGA. CDR3 coding DNA: TGTGCCAGCAGCCAGGCCCCTTTAGCGGGAGGGGAGGACGAGCAGTTCTTC. Translating it yields CASSQAPLAGGEDEQFF.

The gene calls are TRBV5-5 and TRBJ1-4; 9 bases agree with TRBD1. Unmatched junction bases numbered 7, after V lost 4 bases and J lost 0 bases. CDR1 is SGHKS, CDR2 YYEKEE, per germline (reference sequence). The CDR3 contains 17 residues. The CDR3, as DNA: TGTGCCAGCAGCAAGGGACAGGGAGGTCCAACTAATGAAAAACTGTTTTTT. Protein product: CASSKGQGGPTNEKLFF.

The CDR3 sequence: CASRWGISGTDTQYF. The CDR3 coding sequence is TGCGCCAGCAGGTGGGGAATATCGGGCACAGATACGCAGTATTTT. The genes are TRBV5-1 and TRBJ2-3, with D hard to call. This CDR3 contains 15 residues. Germline CDR1 is SGHRS and CDR2 is YFSETQ. V gave up 5 bases and J gave up 1 base, with 14 bases separating them.

As to this clone: The junction departs from germline at one end; a sequencing error may be responsible. This chain uses TRBV5-5 with TRBJ2-1; D unresolved. CDR1 is SGHKS, CDR2 YYEKEE, per germline (reference sequence). The CDR3 contains 12 residues. CDR3 protein: CASTLGVAEQFF. Written as DNA, the CDR3 is TGTGCCAGCACCTTGGGTGTGGCTGAGCAGTTCTTC.

V and J are TRBV6-5 and TRBJ2-5; possibly TRBD2 for D (6 bases). The V end was cut by 7 bases, the J end by 5 bases, with 20 bases between. This CDR3 spans 15 amino acids. Germline assignment: CDR1 MNHEY and CDR2 SVGAGI. The CDR3 DNA follows: TGTGCCAGCACCAGGTCGCGGGGTCTAAGGGAGACCCAGTACTTC. Protein product: CASTRSRGLRETQYF.

The rearrangement links TRBV28 to TRBJ1-2, with TRBD1 as a possible D gene (5 bases). The CDR3 has 14 residues. Trimming took off 5 bases at V and 4 bases at J, with 14 bases between the two ends. Germline CDR1 and CDR2: MDHEN and SYDVKM. The CDR3 bases are TGTGCCAGCAGTCAGCCGAGGGGTGGCTATGGCTACACCTTC. This sequence encodes CASSQPRGGYGYTF.

V is TRBV2 and J is TRBJ2-7; D is undetermined. V dropped 7 bases and J dropped 5 bases, with 9 bases sitting between them. Germline CDR1 is SNHLY and CDR2 is FYNNEI. The CDR3 spans 11 residues. CDR3: CASKFSHEQYF. CDR3 DNA sequence: TGTGCCAGCAAATTCAGCCACGAGCAGTACTTC.

The chain employs TRBV29-1 and TRBJ2-1; 10 nucleotides line up with TRBD1. There are 15 residues in the CDR3. Germline V CDR1 and CDR2: SQVTM, ANQGSEA. Trimming took 7 bases from V and 9 from J; bases not matched to a gene: 15. CDR3 region: CSAREGQGVFVEQFF. The CDR3 nucleotides read TGCAGCGCGAGGGAAGGACAGGGGGTTTTCGTTGAGCAGTTCTTC.

The chain combines TRBV5-5 with TRBJ1-5, with 9 bases matching TRBD1. The CDR3 has 13 residues. Germline V CDR1 and CDR2: SGHKS, YYEKEE (reference sequence). The junction had 3 bases not matched to a gene; V was cut back by 7 bases and J by 4 bases. Here the CDR3 reads CASGTGNNQPQHF. For the CDR3, the DNA is TGTGCCAGCGGGACAGGGAATAATCAGCCCCAGCATTTT.

The DNA of the CDR3 is TGTGCCTGGAGTGTACAGGCAAGAGGGGAGACCCAGTACTTC. Protein product: CAWSVQARGETQYF. The V call is TRBV30, the J call TRBJ2-5; D is perhaps TRBD1 or TRBD2 (5 bases each). The CDR3 consists of 14 residues. The V end lost 0 bases, the J end lost 5 bases, and 13 bases lay between the germline ends. The germline gives CDR1 GTSNPN, CDR2 SVGIG (reference sequence).

This clone occurred once. The chain uses TRBV5-4 and TRBJ2-1; 8 bases agree with TRBD2. J was trimmed by 9 bases and V by 0 bases; bases with no gene match: 5. Germline V gives CDR1 SGHNT, CDR2 YYREEE (reference sequence). The CDR3 runs to 14 residues. Written as DNA, the CDR3 is TGTGCCAGCAGCTTGGCCGGGACTAGGGGTGAGCAGTTCTTC. Translated: CASSLAGTRGEQFF.

This clone was observed once. The rearrangement links TRBV29-1 to TRBJ2-3; D is undetermined. V lost 7 bases and J lost 4, with 9 bases in between. This CDR3 is 11 amino acids long. The germline V gene encodes CDR1 SQVTM and CDR2 ANQGSEA. The CDR3 bases are TGCAGCGCCGGTCAGTCAGATACGCAGTATTTT. The encoded protein is CSAGQSDTQYF.

This clone came up a few times. This chain links TRBV5-1 with TRBJ2-1, with D perhaps TRBD1 (6 bases). Germline lookup yields CDR1 SGHRS and CDR2 YFSETQ. Trimming left V 2 bases short and J 3 bases short, with 12 bases between. The CDR3 extends over 15 amino acids. The CDR3 loop is CASSLAGARYNEQFF. CDR3 nucleotides: TGCGCCAGCAGCTTAGCAGGGGCTCGCTACAATGAGCAGTTCTTC.

This clone was observed once. J is TRBJ1-5 and V is TRBV2, with a tentative D call TRBD1 (6 bases). The germline V gene has CDR1 SNHLY and CDR2 FYNNEI. V gave up 4 bases and J gave up 8 bases, with 21 bases separating them. The CDR3 consists of 16 residues. The CDR3 DNA follows: TGTGCCAGCAGTGGCCCGGGACAACGATTGGGAAAGCCCCAGCATTTT. It specifies CASSGPGQRLGKPQHF.

The rearrangement links TRBV27 to TRBJ2-5; D may be TRBD2 (5 bases). V dropped 8 bases and J dropped 9 bases, with 16 bases sitting between them. The germline gives CDR1 MNHEY, CDR2 SMNVEV (reference sequence). The CDR3 runs 12 residues. The DNA of the CDR3 is TGTGCCAGCGGCCGGACCACCGGGGCCCAGTACTTC. Its translation: CASGRTTGAQYF.

The rearrangement links TRBV28 to TRBJ2-1; D is unclear. Germline lookup yields CDR1 MDHEN and CDR2 SYDVKM. The V end was cut by 5 bases, the J end by 5 bases, with 13 bases between. The CDR3 is 14 amino acids. CDR3 amino acids: CASSTGRADNEQFF. CDR3 nucleotide sequence: TGTGCCAGCAGTACCGGACGTGCCGACAATGAGCAGTTCTTC.

This chain joins TRBV11-3 and TRBJ1-1; no clear D gene. Trimming took off 5 bases at V and 5 bases at J, with 9 bases between the two ends. This CDR3 comprises 12 residues. CDR1 is SGHNT, CDR2 YENEEA, per germline. CDR3 loop: CASSKKGTEAFF. The CDR3 DNA is TGTGCCAGCAGCAAAAAGGGAACTGAAGCTTTCTTT.

Details on this clone: The identical CDR3 is also encoded by other nucleotide sequences in the sample. The chain uses TRBV9 and TRBJ2-5; 12 bases map to TRBD2. V lost 4 bases, J lost 4 bases, and 8 bases stayed unmatched. Germline-derived CDR1 and CDR2 are SGDLS and YYNGEE. This CDR3 is built from 16 residues. Written as DNA, the CDR3 is TGTGCCAGCAGCCAGACTAGCGGGAGTGGTTCAGAGACCCAGTACTTC. Translating it yields CASSQTSGSGSETQYF.

The chain employs TRBV7-2 and TRBJ2-5; D uncertain. Germline V CDR1 and CDR2: SGHTA, FQGNSA. This CDR3 has 15 residues. V lost 1 base to trimming and J lost 2 bases, with 11 bases between them. CDR3 region: CASSLVVDPQETQYF. DNA for the CDR3: TGTGCCAGCAGCTTAGTGGTAGACCCTCAAGAGACCCAGTACTTC.

This sequence joins TRBV30 and TRBJ2-1; TRBD2 agrees at 13 bases. Germline-derived CDR1 and CDR2 are GTSNPN and SVGIG (reference sequence). V dropped 0 bases and J dropped 9; count of bases not matched to a gene: 8. The CDR3 runs 16 residues. CDR3 residues: CAWSVKGLAGEVEQFF. Written as DNA, the CDR3 is TGTGCCTGGAGTGTAAAAGGACTAGCGGGAGAGGTTGAGCAGTTCTTC.

The DNA for the CDR3 is TGTGCCAGCAGCCTTGACAGGGCCCGGAAGACCCAGTACTTC. Protein product: CASSLDRARKTQYF. The chain uses TRBV6-5 and TRBJ2-5; 7 positions agree with TRBD1. Germline CDR1 MNHEY, CDR2 SVGAGI. The junction had 10 bases not matched to a gene; V was cut back by 6 bases and J by 6 bases. The CDR3 sequence is 14 residues long.

The chain uses TRBV19 and TRBJ2-1; D call uncertain. Germline assignment: CDR1 LNHDA and CDR2 SQIVND (reference sequence). The CDR3 totals 14 residues. Trimming shortened V by 6 bases and J by 1 base, and 10 bases separated the two germline ends. This CDR3 reads CASRSGGSYNEQFF. CDR3 coding DNA: TGTGCCAGTAGATCCGGCGGATCCTACAATGAGCAGTTCTTC.